This T cell receptor beta chain was documented in a study of beta chain features in type 1 diabetes. Whole-study findings and limits: Across all four CD4+ subsets, people with type 1 diabetes showed modestly shorter TCRB CDR3s.

As every portion of the isolated RNA was reverse transcribed, the sequencing read expressed TCRB transcripts. Here immunoSEQ multiplex PCR was the method, and the copy in TCRdb shows in-frame clones only, minus some. The table records 250,000 to 350,000 clones, approximately 14% of them present only once. This clone was seen a handful of times. Its target is not known. V lost 5 bases to trimming and J lost 1 base; unmatched junction nucleotides: 10. The CDR3 consists of 19 residues. Germline values: CDR1 MNHEY, CDR2 SMNVEV (reference sequence). Input material: central memory CD4+ T cells from blood. The sequence came from a man aged 25-45 years in good health. V and J are TRBV27 and TRBJ2-3; 15 positions agree with TRBD2. In nucleotides, the CDR3 is TGTGCCAGCAGTCGCGGACTAGCGGGGGGGCCGATGGGCACAGATACGCAGTATTTT. Residues: CASSRGLAGGPMGTDTQYF.